The clone carrying this TCR beta chain is a singleton in its sample. The CDR3 consists of 17 residues. Germline CDR1 and CDR2: KGHDR and SFDVKD. V lost 4 bases to trimming and J lost 6 bases, with 21 bases between them. These data originate in a study of blood T cell repertoires in COVID-19. Looking at the study overall: T cells, B-cell-depleted T cells, or PBMCs supplied cDNA or gDNA.

Clones were read by immunoSEQ multiplex PCR, and TCRdb kept only the in-frame ones, dropping some. The table shows some 370,000 clones, with around 91% occurring only once. V and J are TRBV24-1 and TRBJ1-5, with D tentatively TRBD1 (5 bases). The receptor was isolated from a man aged 18 to 30 with active or convalescent COVID-19. Sequences were obtained from peripheral blood. The CDR3 sequence: CATSDPREGLIPQPQHF. The CDR3 coding sequence is TGTGCCACCAGTGACCCCAGGGAGGGATTGATTCCTCAGCCCCAGCATTTT.